This T cell receptor beta chain appears in the sequencing data of a study of T cell repertoires in cytomegalovirus infection. The V end lost 2 bases, the J end lost 7 bases, and 12 bases lay between the germline ends. The CDR3 is made up of 14 amino acids. Via MiXCR, TCRdb re-called the reads, giving one row per CDR3 protein. The repertoire holds some 940,000 distinct CDR3 sequences, with around a third as singletons. Comments on this clonotype: Its antigen is unidentified.

The sample consisted of cultured CD8+ T cells from PBMCs, taken from culture after CMV antigen stimulation. The clonotype comes from a human donor in good health (CMV status not recorded). Some clones in this sample may be carry-over from other donors' samples. V is TRBV12-3 or TRBV12-4 and J is TRBJ1-5; D perhaps matches TRBD1 (6 bases). The CDR3 DNA sequence: TGTGCCAGCAGTTTAATGGGGGCAGGACAGCCCCAGCATTTT. It is translated as CASSLMGAGQPQHF.